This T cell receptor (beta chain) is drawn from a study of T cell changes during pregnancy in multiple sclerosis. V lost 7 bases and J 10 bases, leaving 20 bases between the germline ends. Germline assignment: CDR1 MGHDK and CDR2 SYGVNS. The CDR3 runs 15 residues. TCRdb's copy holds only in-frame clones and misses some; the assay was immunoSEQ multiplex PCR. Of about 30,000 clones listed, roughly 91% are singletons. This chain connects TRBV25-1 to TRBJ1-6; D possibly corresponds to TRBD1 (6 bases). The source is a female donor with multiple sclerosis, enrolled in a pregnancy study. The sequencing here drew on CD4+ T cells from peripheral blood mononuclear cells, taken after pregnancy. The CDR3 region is CASTLGSRGRSPLHF. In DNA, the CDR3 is TGTGCCAGCACCTTGGGGAGCAGGGGTCGGTCACCCCTCCACTTT.